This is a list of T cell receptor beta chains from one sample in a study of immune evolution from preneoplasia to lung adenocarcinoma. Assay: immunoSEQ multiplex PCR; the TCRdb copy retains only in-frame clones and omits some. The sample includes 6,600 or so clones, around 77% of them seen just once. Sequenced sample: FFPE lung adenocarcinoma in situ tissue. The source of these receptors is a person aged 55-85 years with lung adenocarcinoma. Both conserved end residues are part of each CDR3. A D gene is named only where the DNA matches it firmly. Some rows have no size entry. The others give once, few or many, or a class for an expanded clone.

CSVGTGTSGELFF TGCAGCGTTGGGACAGGGACAAGCGGGGAGCTGTTTTTT TRBV29-1 NA TRBD1 TRBJ2-2
CASSDGTGKIYEQYF TGTGCCAGCAGCGACGGAACAGGGAAGATCTACGAGCAGTACTTC TRBV11-2 NA NA TRBJ2-7
CASSLRQRSPLHF TGTGCCAGCAGCTTAAGACAGAGATCACCCCTCCACTTT TRBV7-3 NA NA TRBJ1-6
CASSIPRGDRDSYEQYF TGTGCCAGTAGTATCCCTCGAGGGGACAGGGACTCCTACGAGCAGTACTTC TRBV19 NA TRBD1 TRBJ2-7
CASSLDTDTQYF TGTGCCAGCAGCTTGGACACAGATACGCAGTATTTT TRBV5-4 large NA TRBJ2-3
CASSPRTNRADTQYF TGTGCCAGTAGTCCCCGGACTAACCGTGCGGATACGCAGTATTTT TRBV19 NA NA TRBJ2-3
CASSSQTGNYGYTF TGTGCCAGCAGCTCCCAGACAGGGAACTATGGCTACACCTTC TRBV7-9 NA TRBD1 TRBJ1-2
CASSRPYEQYF TGTGCCAGCAGCCGCCCCTACGAGCAGTACTTC TRBV28 NA NA TRBJ2-7
CASSPPVEGSKQYF TGTGCCAGCTCACCACCGGTCGAGGGGTCGAAACAGTACTTC TRBV18 NA NA TRBJ2-7
CASSETSGGANEQFF TGCGCCAGCAGCGAGACTAGCGGGGGGGCCAATGAGCAGTTCTTC TRBV5-1 NA TRBD2 TRBJ2-1
CASSLQGQSNSPLHF TGTGCCAGCAGCTTACAGGGACAGTCTAATTCACCCCTCCACTTT TRBV7-6 NA TRBD1 TRBJ1-6
CASSLGRATEAFF TGTGCCAGCAGTTTAGGCAGGGCCACTGAAGCTTTCTTT TRBV27 NA NA TRBJ1-1
CASSVDLTGELFF TGTGCCAGCAGCGTAGATCTCACCGGGGAGCTGTTTTTT TRBV9 NA NA TRBJ2-2
CASTLGETQYF TGTGCCAGCACCCTTGGTGAGACCCAGTACTTC TRBV28 few NA TRBJ2-5
CASSNGMRRQDGYTF TGTGCCAGCAGCAATGGAATGAGACGACAGGATGGCTACACCTTC TRBV21-1 few NA TRBJ1-2
CASGLVGMVGNSPLHF TGTGCTAGTGGTTTAGTGGGGATGGTAGGTAATTCACCCCTCCACTTT TRBV12-5 once NA TRBJ1-6
CAWSARQGSQPQHF TGTGCCTGGAGTGCCCGACAGGGGAGTCAGCCCCAGCATTTT TRBV30 NA TRBD1 TRBJ1-5
CASSSTGLAGSSTDTQYF TGTGCCAGCAGCTCCACGGGACTAGCGGGGTCTAGCACAGATACGCAGTATTTT TRBV7-9 NA TRBD2 TRBJ2-3
CAWSVRAGQDNEKLFF TGTGCCTGGAGTGTACGGGCAGGCCAGGATAATGAAAAACTGTTTTTT TRBV30 NA NA TRBJ1-4
CASKGTPGQPQHF TGTGCCAGCAAAGGGACCCCCGGTCAGCCCCAGCATTTT TRBV6-1 NA NA TRBJ1-5
CSVESGGVLMNTEAFF TGCAGCGTTGAATCAGGGGGGGTCCTAATGAACACTGAAGCTTTCTTT TRBV29-1 NA TRBD1 TRBJ1-1
CASSPTPVTSAGGELFF TGTGCCAGCAGCCCCACTCCCGTCACTTCGGCTGGGGGGGAGCTGTTTTTT TRBV9 NA NA TRBJ2-2
CASSPGQFATNEKLFF TGTGCCAGCAGCCCGGGACAGTTTGCAACTAATGAAAAACTGTTTTTT TRBV7-8 once TRBD1 TRBJ1-4
CASSYHNQPQHF TGTGCCAGCAGTTACCATAATCAGCCCCAGCATTTT TRBV6-6 NA NA TRBJ1-5
CASSQGGSDGIYF TGCGCCAGCAGCCAAGGGGGTTCGGACGGCATCTACTTT TRBV4-1 few NA TRBJ1-6
CASRGEGGRTVFSRANVLTF TGTGCCAGCAGAGGAGAGGGTGGGAGGACAGTGTTCTCTAGGGCCAACGTCCTGACTTTC TRBV2 NA NA TRBJ2-6
CASSQTPSGGYNEQFF TGTGCCAGCAGCCAAACCCCTAGCGGGGGTTACAATGAGCAGTTCTTC TRBV4-2 NA TRBD2 TRBJ2-1
CASSLAVGPTYEQYF TGTGCCAGCAGCTTAGCGGTTGGACCCACCTACGAGCAGTACTTC TRBV7-8 NA NA TRBJ2-7
CASSESFGGRETQYF TGCGCCAGCAGTGAGTCGTTCGGGGGCAGGGAGACCCAGTACTTC TRBV10-1 NA NA TRBJ2-5
CASSPLSGMNTEAFF TGCGCCAGCAGCCCGCTCTCGGGGATGAACACTGAAGCTTTCTTT TRBV5-1 NA NA TRBJ1-1
CASSPTTSNQQYF TGTGCCAGCAGCCCTACCACCTCGAATCAACAGTATTTT TRBV5-6 NA NA TRBJ2-3
CASSLEGPTEAFF TGTGCCAGCAGCCTAGAGGGGCCCACTGAAGCTTTCTTT TRBV7-9 NA NA TRBJ1-1
CASSDSTGYGYTF TGTGCCAGCAGTGATTCGACAGGGTATGGCTACACCTTC TRBV25-1 NA TRBD1 TRBJ1-2
CASSLNREAFYREQYF TGTGCCAGCAGCCTCAATCGGGAGGCCTTTTACCGCGAGCAGTACTTC TRBV27 NA TRBD2 TRBJ2-7
CASSLGLTGTIYF TGTGCCAGCAGCTTGGGACTTACTGGCACCATATATTTT TRBV7-9 NA NA TRBJ1-3
CASSPRDRAYEQYF TGTGCCAGCAGCCCACGGGACCGCGCCTACGAGCAGTACTTC TRBV7-6 NA NA TRBJ2-7
CASSGTSPVEQFF TGTGCCAGCAGCGGGACCTCCCCCGTTGAGCAGTTCTTC TRBV7-9 NA NA TRBJ2-1
CASSYRGRSEKLFF TGTGCCAGCAGTTACCGGGGACGTTCCGAAAAACTGTTTTTT TRBV6-5 NA NA TRBJ1-4
CASSLSRDHAQFF TGTGCCAGCTCACTCAGCAGGGATCACGCGCAGTTCTTC TRBV18 NA NA TRBJ2-1
CASRADIVTEQYF TGTGCCAGCAGGGCGGATATCGTCACCGAGCAGTACTTC TRBV5-4 NA NA TRBJ2-7
CASSATGANIQYF TGTGCCAGCAGCGCTACAGGGGCGAACATTCAGTACTTC TRBV2 NA TRBD1 TRBJ2-4
CASSLERGPYNEQFF TGTGCCAGCAGCTTGGAGCGGGGGCCCTACAATGAGCAGTTCTTC TRBV5-4 NA TRBD2 TRBJ2-1
CASSLMADGGQYF TGTGCCAGCAGCTTAATGGCCGACGGGGGGCAGTACTTC TRBV7-9 NA NA TRBJ2-7
CASSLASGQETQYF TGCGCCAGCAGCTTGGCTAGCGGACAAGAGACCCAGTACTTC TRBV5-1 NA TRBD2 TRBJ2-5
CASGLAGGPGELFF TGTGCCAGCGGGCTAGCGGGGGGGCCCGGGGAGCTGTTTTTT TRBV6-1 NA TRBD2 TRBJ2-2
CASSVGPLVNEQFF TGTGCCAGCAGCGTAGGTCCCTTAGTGAATGAGCAGTTCTTC TRBV9 NA NA TRBJ2-1